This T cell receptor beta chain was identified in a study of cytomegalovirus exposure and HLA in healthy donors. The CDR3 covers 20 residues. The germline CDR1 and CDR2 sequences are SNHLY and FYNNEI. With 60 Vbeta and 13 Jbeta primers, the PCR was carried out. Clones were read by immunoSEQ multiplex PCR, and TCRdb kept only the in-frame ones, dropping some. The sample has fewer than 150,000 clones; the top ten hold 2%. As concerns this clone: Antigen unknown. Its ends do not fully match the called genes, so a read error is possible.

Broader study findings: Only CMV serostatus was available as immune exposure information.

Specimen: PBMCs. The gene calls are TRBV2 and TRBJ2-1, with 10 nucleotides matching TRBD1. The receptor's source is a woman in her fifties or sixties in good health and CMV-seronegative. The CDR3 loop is CASSITRQGAPSFSFNEQFF. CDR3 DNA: TGTGCCAGCAGTATAACAAGACAGGGGGCGCCCTCTTTTTCCTTCAATGAGCAGTTCTTC. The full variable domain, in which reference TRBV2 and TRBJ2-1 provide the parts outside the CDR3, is EPEVTQTPSHQVTQMGQEVILRCVPISNHLYFYWYRQILGQKVEFLVSFYNNEISEKSEIFDDQFSVERPDGSNFTLKIRSTKLEDSAMYFCASSITRQGAPSFSFNEQFFGPGTRLTVL.